This TCR beta chain is from a study of T cells in Graves' hyperthyroidism and ophthalmopathy. The overall study: Before any treatment, at initial diagnosis, peripheral blood was collected. Whole-study results and caveats: The model forecast ophthalmopathy, anticipating it by a median approximately 6.1 months before onset. In the blood, most expanded thyroid clonotypes above 0.001 appeared as well.

As to this clonotype: Its antigen is undetermined. A read error is likely, as this CDR3 ends without the conserved phenylalanine or tryptophan.

Fresh peripheral blood, more than 8 ml of it, supplied the PBMCs. The CDR3 is made up of 14 amino acids. Trimming removed 5 bases from V and 9 bases from J; junction bases left unmatched: 7. Germline V lookup: CDR1 SEHNR, CDR2 FQNEAQ (reference sequence). The investigators amplified TCR beta CDR3 regions from RNA transcripts. HTBI primers drove first-round RT-PCR of the TCR CDR3. Using its own MiXCR run on the multiplex PCR reads, TCRdb lists one record per CDR3 protein. Of hundreds of thousands of distinct CDR3 sequences detected, 35% to 45% appear once; the ten largest clones hold around 9.3%. This clonotype was obtained from a young man with Graves' hyperthyroidism. The rearrangement joins TRBV7-9 to TRBJ1-6; 7 positions agree with TRBD1. Sample: blood. CDR3 residues: CASSLTGLGSPLHS. CDR3 coding DNA: TGTGCCAGCAGCCTGACAGGGCTGGGTTCACCCCTCCACTCT.